This T cell receptor (beta chain) came from a study of blood T cell repertoires in COVID-19. Study-level information: Collection of acute and convalescent COVID-19 samples took place in the United States, Italy and Spain. The cDNA or gDNA used as material had been derived from T cells, B-cell-depleted T cells, or PBMCs.

Sequencing was performed with immunoSEQ multiplex PCR; in TCRdb, only in-frame clones are kept and a portion is missing. The sample holds under 300,000 clones, about 88% seen once. Notes on this clone: Within the sample, other DNA sequences also encode this same CDR3.

Germline CDR1 MNHEY, CDR2 SVGAGI. The germline V and J ends were trimmed by 4 bases and 0 bases, with 4 bases remaining between them. The CDR3 length is 13 residues. This rearrangement joins TRBV6-5 to TRBJ1-3; the D is unclear. The source of this sequence is a woman in her forties who had recovered from COVID-19. Sequencing was carried out using peripheral blood. The CDR3 DNA sequence: TGTGCCAGCAGTTCAGGCTCTGGAAACACCATATATTTT. Its protein product is CASSSGSGNTIYF.